The present entry profiles one T cell receptor beta chain with its context. This clonotype was counted many times. Its binding antigen is unknown. Per-base quality was not reported, and no clone a single base away is much larger than it. This specimen belongs to a study (TCRdb year 2016). Library generation was performed with RT-PCR. The instrument was an Illumina MiSeq. TCRdb redid the processing of the public reads, applying fastp at Q25 and MiXCR, and retained in-frame beta chains. Each entry is one CDR3 protein sequence, shown with its most common DNA and genes. Here the sample has about 700,000 distinct CDR3 sequences; approximately 15% occur a single time. The ten largest clones take up roughly 4% of the sample. Sequences were obtained from memory CD4+ T cells from blood. The sequence derives from a female donor in good health, serving as a healthy control.

The nucleotide sequence is TGCAGCGGGGGACAGTTTCAAGAGACCCAGTACTTC. This translates into CSGGQFQETQYF. The chain joins TRBV29-1 to TRBJ2-5; 7 middle bases align to TRBD1. From cysteine to phenylalanine, the CDR3 is 12 amino acids long. The retained sequence is limited to the CDR3, 36 bases, with the frame set at the first base. Based on the germline V gene, the CDR1 and CDR2 sequences are SQVTM and ANQGSEA. From V the trimming removes 7 bases and from J it removes 2 bases, while the gene matches leave 4 bases of the junction unaccounted for. The reference TRBV29-1 and TRBJ2-5 proteins fill in what lies around the CDR3, so the full variable domain reads SAVISQKPSRDICQRGTSLTIQCQVDSQVTMMFWYRQQPGQSLTLIATANQGSEATYESGFVIDKFPISRPNLTFSTLTVSNMSPEDSSIYLCSGGQFQETQYFGPGTRLLVL.